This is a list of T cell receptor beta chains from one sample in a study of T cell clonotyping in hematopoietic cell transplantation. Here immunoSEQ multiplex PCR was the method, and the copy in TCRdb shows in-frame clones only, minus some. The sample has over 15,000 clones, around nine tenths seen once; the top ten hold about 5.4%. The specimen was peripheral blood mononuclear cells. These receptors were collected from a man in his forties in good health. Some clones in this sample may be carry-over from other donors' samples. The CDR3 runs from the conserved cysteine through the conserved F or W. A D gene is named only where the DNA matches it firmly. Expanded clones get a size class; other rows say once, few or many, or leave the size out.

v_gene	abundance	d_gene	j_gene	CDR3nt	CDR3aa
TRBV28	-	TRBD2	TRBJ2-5	TGTGCCAGCCATCACCGGACTAGTTCTATCCAGACCCAGTACTTC	CASHHRTSSIQTQYF
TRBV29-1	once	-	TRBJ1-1	TGCAGCGCCCAAGTGGGTGGCACTGAAGCTTTCTTT	CSAQVGGTEAFF
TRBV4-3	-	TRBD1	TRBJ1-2	TGCGCCAGCAGCCAAGATCAAGGGGGCGGAGATGGCTACACCTTC	CASSQDQGGGDGYTF
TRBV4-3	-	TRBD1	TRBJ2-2	TGCGCCAGCAGCCAAGATTACAGGGGAGTAGCCGGGGAGCTGTTTTTT	CASSQDYRGVAGELFF
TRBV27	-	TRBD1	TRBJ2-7	TGTGCCAGCAGTTCCTACAGGGGAACCTACGAGCAGTACTTC	CASSSYRGTYEQYF
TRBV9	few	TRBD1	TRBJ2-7	TGTGCCAGCAGCGCCCATGGACAGGGGATCTACGAGCAGTACTTC	CASSAHGQGIYEQYF
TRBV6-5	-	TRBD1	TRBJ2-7	TGTGCCAGCACCCTGGGGGACAGGGGCGGCGAGCAGTACTTC	CASTLGDRGGEQYF
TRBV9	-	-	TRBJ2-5	TGTGCCAGCAGTCCTACACAGGGTGCGGTGGAGACCCAGTACTTC	CASSPTQGAVETQYF
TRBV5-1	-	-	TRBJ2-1	TGCGCCAGCAGCTGGGGGCCTTACAATGAGCAGTTCTTC	CASSWGPYNEQFF
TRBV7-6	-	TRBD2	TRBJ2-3	TGTGCCAGCAGCTTAGCGCTAACTAGCGCGGATACGCAGTATTTT	CASSLALTSADTQYF
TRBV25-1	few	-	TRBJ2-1	TGTGCCAGCAGTGAATATCGGTCTAGCGCAAATGAGCAGTTCTTC	CASSEYRSSANEQFF
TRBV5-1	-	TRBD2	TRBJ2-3	TGCGCCAGCAGCGCCGGGGGGGATACGCAGTATTTT	CASSAGGDTQYF
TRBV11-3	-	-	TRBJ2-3	TGTGCCAGCAGCTCGAGAATGGGCGCAGATACGCAGTATTTT	CASSSRMGADTQYF
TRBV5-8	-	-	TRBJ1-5	TGTGCCAGCAGTCCGCAGAATCAGCCCCAGCATTTT	CASSPQNQPQHF
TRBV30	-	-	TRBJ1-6	TGTGCCTGGAGTAGAGGGCAGGATAATTCACCCCTCCACTTT	CAWSRGQDNSPLHF